Listed here are 8 T cell receptor beta chains from one sample, sequenced in a study of shared clonotypes between healthy human individuals. Here immunoSEQ multiplex PCR was the method, and the copy in TCRdb shows in-frame clones only, minus some. Of about 1.5 million clones in the sample, 95% to 97% are singletons; the top ten hold approximately 1.2%. The sample taken for sequencing was naive CD4+ T cells sorted from blood. Subset given: CD45RA+ positively selected. The origin of the receptors is a man between 25 and 39 years old in good health.

V usage is TRBV5-1 and J usage is TRBJ2-1; D possibly corresponds to TRBD2 (6 bases). This CDR3 is 15 amino acids long. Trimming removed 0 bases from V and 8 bases from J, with 15 bases in between. Germline values: CDR1 SGHRS, CDR2 YFSETQ. The CDR3 nucleotides are TGCGCCAGCAGCTTGGGGCGGCGGGGCGGCTATGAGCAGTTCTTC. This encodes CASSLGRRGGYEQFF.

V and J are TRBV7-2 and TRBJ1-5; 10 bases are a match to TRBD1. Trimming at V came to 6 bases and at J to 6 bases, leaving 5 bases not matched to a gene. The CDR3 is 14 amino acids. CDR1 is SGHTA and CDR2 is FQGNSA in the germline V gene. The CDR3 sequence: CASRRTGGVQPQHF. The DNA of the CDR3 is TGTGCCAGCAGGAGGACAGGGGGGGTTCAGCCCCAGCATTTT. Looking up the rest from reference TRBV7-2 and TRBJ1-5 gives the full variable domain: GAGVSQSPSNKVTEKGKDVELRCDPISGHTALYWYRQSLGQGLEFLIYFQGNSAPDKSGLPSDRFSAERTGGSVSTLTIQRTQQEDSAVYLCASRRTGGVQPQHFGDGTRLSIL.

The chain employs TRBV7-6 and TRBJ2-5; 12 nucleotides agree with TRBD2. The CDR3 length is 16 residues. Trimming removed 5 bases from V and 2 bases from J; junction bases left unmatched: 6. CDR1 and CDR2 (germline): SGHVS, FNYEAQ. Here the CDR3 reads CASSLGTSGPQETQYF. DNA for the CDR3: TGTGCCAGCAGCCTCGGGACTAGCGGGCCGCAAGAGACCCAGTACTTC. The whole variable domain, filled in from reference TRBV7-6 and TRBJ2-5, reads GAGVSQSPRYKVTKRGQDVALRCDPISGHVSLYWYRQALGQGPEFLTYFNYEAQQDKSGLPNDRFSAERPEGSISTLTIQRTEQRDSAMYRCASSLGTSGPQETQYFGPGTRLLVL.

The chain carries TRBV2 and TRBJ2-2; D may be TRBD2 (5 bases). Germline values: CDR1 SNHLY, CDR2 FYNNEI. The CDR3 extends over 13 amino acids. Trimming pared 3 bases from V and 7 bases from J, leaving 9 bases between. The CDR3 region has the DNA TGTGCCAGCAGTGATAGGACTCTCGGGGAGCTGTTTTTT. It encodes CASSDRTLGELFF. The variable domain in full, with the rest retrieved from reference TRBV2 and TRBJ2-2, is EPEVTQTPSHQVTQMGQEVILRCVPISNHLYFYWYRQILGQKVEFLVSFYNNEISEKSEIFDDQFSVERPDGSNFTLKIRSTKLEDSAMYFCASSDRTLGELFFGEGSRLTVL.

The genes are TRBV5-1 and TRBJ1-5; D is undetermined. The CDR3 is 16 amino acids. V lost 2 bases and J 2 bases, leaving 14 bases between the germline ends. The germline V gene encodes CDR1 SGHRS and CDR2 YFSETQ. Written as DNA, the CDR3 is TGCGCCAGCAGCTTTCTAAAGGCAGTGGGCAATCAGCCCCAGCATTTT. It encodes CASSFLKAVGNQPQHF.

V is TRBV6-1 and J is TRBJ2-7, with a tentative D call TRBD2 (6 bases). Germline V lookup: CDR1 MNHNS, CDR2 SASEGT. V gave up 4 bases and J gave up 6 bases, with 16 bases separating them. The CDR3 runs 14 residues. CDR3 nucleotides: TGTGCCAGCAGTGTGGTAACAGGAGGGCGCGAGCAGTACTTC. Its translation: CASSVVTGGREQYF.

The V and J genes are TRBV28 and TRBJ1-3; D may be TRBD1 (5 bases). V gave up 8 bases and J gave up 1 base, with 9 bases separating them. This CDR3 has 13 amino acids. CDR1 is MDHEN and CDR2 is SYDVKM in the germline V gene. The CDR3 sequence: CASEQGSGNTIYF. CDR3 nucleotide sequence: TGTGCCAGCGAGCAGGGATCTGGAAACACCATATATTTT.

V gene TRBV5-8 combines with J gene TRBJ2-3; D gene unclear. V lost 7 bases, J lost 2 bases, and 11 bases lay in between. The length of the CDR3 is 13 residues. Germline V CDR1 and CDR2: SGHTS, YDEGEE. The CDR3 reads CASGDLNTDTQYF. CDR3 bases: TGTGCCAGCGGAGACTTGAACACAGATACGCAGTATTTT.